These 4 T cell receptor beta chains were all obtained from the same sample, sequenced in a study of identical twins. TCRdb independently ran MiXCR on the 5' RACE reads; one entry per CDR3 protein. Here the sample spans about 920,000 distinct CDR3 sequences, approximately 13% being singletons. The sample was also reused in another study, on yellow fever vaccine responses in identical twins.

The sample was PBMCs. These receptors all stem from a woman aged 18-35 years in good health.

In this sample, this clonotype turned up a few times. This sequence joins TRBV10-3 and TRBJ2-3, with D hard to call. Trimming removed 0 bases at V and 4 bases at J, with 11 bases between. The CDR3 totals 15 residues. The germline V gene encodes CDR1 ENHRY and CDR2 SYGVKD. CDR3 protein: CAISESRAFSDTQYF. The DNA of the CDR3 is TGTGCCATCAGTGAGTCTAGGGCCTTTTCAGATACGCAGTATTTT.

Ten or more counts support this clonotype. This chain connects TRBV11-2 to TRBJ2-2; 8 positions agree with TRBD1. V gave up 5 bases and J gave up 5 bases; unmatched junction bases: 13. Germline CDR1 is SGHAT and CDR2 is FQNNGV. The CDR3 consists of 17 residues. The CDR3 sequence: CASSPRGPNKRTGELFF. The CDR3 DNA is TGTGCCAGCAGCCCCAGGGGGCCGAATAAACGAACCGGGGAGCTGTTTTTT.

The chain joins TRBV5-1 to TRBJ2-5; D unclear. Germline V gene data show CDR1 as SGHRS and CDR2 as YFSETQ. V shed 6 bases and J shed 1 base, with 7 bases lying between them. This CDR3 spans 12 amino acids. The CDR3 DNA sequence: TGCGCCAGCAAAGGAGCCCAAGAGACCCAGTACTTC. This translates into CASKGAQETQYF.

The rearrangement joins TRBV5-1 to TRBJ1-4, with D possibly TRBD1 on 5 matching bases. Trimming took off 4 bases at V and 4 bases at J, with 17 bases between the two ends. The CDR3 runs to 16 residues. Per the germline V gene, CDR1 is SGHRS and CDR2 is YFSETQ. Written as DNA, the CDR3 is TGCGCCAGCAGCCTCGCCCAAGCGACAGTTAATGAAAAACTGTTTTTT. Translated, it gives CASSLAQATVNEKLFF.